The 24 T cell receptor beta chains below come from one sample, sequenced in a study of shared clonotypes between healthy human individuals. Naive CD8 cells comprised CD45RO-negative, CCR7-positively selected cells, excluding terminally differentiated effector memory CD45RA+ cells. The protocol was immunoSEQ multiplex PCR, while the TCRdb copy is restricted to in-frame clones and leaves out a portion. The sample carries millions of clones, about 95% recorded once. Source material: naive CD8+ T cells sorted from blood. The receptors stem from a man aged 18 to 30 in good health.

This clone was observed a single time. The CDR3 region is CASGLVDYIYNEQFF. CDR3 sequence (DNA): TGTGCTAGTGGTTTGGTAGATTACATCTACAATGAGCAGTTCTTC. This rearrangement joins TRBV12-5 to TRBJ2-1; unclear D gene. Germline CDR1 and CDR2: LGHNT and FRNRAP. CDR3 length: 15 amino acids. V was pared by 0 bases and J by 3 bases, with 9 bases between.

The genes are TRBV7-9 and TRBJ2-4; a possible D gene is TRBD2 (6 bases). The CDR3 runs to 15 residues. Germline values: CDR1 SEHNR, CDR2 FQNEAQ (reference sequence). The V end lost 4 bases, the J end lost 6 bases, and 16 bases lay between the germline ends. The CDR3 here is CASSSSWGVVNIQYF. As DNA, the CDR3 is TGTGCCAGCAGCTCCTCCTGGGGGGTGGTAAACATTCAGTACTTC.

This clone was counted once. The chain combines TRBV7-6 with TRBJ2-7, with D tentatively TRBD1 or TRBD2 (5 bases each). The CDR3 loop spans 14 amino acids. Germline V gene sequence: CDR1 SGHVS, CDR2 FNYEAQ. V lost 3 bases and J 4 bases, leaving 13 bases between the germline ends. The CDR3 region is CASSLRDVEYEQYF. The DNA for the CDR3 is TGTGCCAGCAGCTTGAGGGACGTGGAGTACGAGCAGTACTTC.

The CDR3: CASSQNGGAGEQYF. The CDR3 DNA reads as TGTGCCAGCAGTCAGAACGGAGGGGCAGGGGAGCAGTACTTC. This chain uses TRBV5-6 with TRBJ2-7; weak D call: TRBD2 (6 bases). Trimming shortened V by 5 bases and J by 7 bases, and 19 bases separated the two germline ends. The CDR3 has 14 amino acids. Per the germline V gene, CDR1 is SGHDT and CDR2 is YYEEEE.

This chain links TRBV19 with TRBJ2-3, with 8 bases fitting TRBD1. This CDR3 has 14 amino acids. The germline V gene has CDR1 LNHDA and CDR2 SQIVND (reference sequence). Losses at the gene ends were 3 bases for V and 2 bases for J; bases not matched to a gene: 1. In DNA form, the CDR3 reads TGTGCCAGTAGTATGACAGGGGTCACAGATACGCAGTATTTT. It codes for CASSMTGVTDTQYF. Full variable domain (outside the CDR3, taken from reference TRBV19 and TRBJ2-3): DGGITQSPKYLFRKEGQNVTLSCEQNLNHDAMYWYRQDPGQGLRLIYYSQIVNDFQKGDIAEGYSVSREKKESFPLTVTSAQKNPTAFYLCASSMTGVTDTQYFGPGTRLTVL.

This clone was observed a single time. This chain uses TRBV4-1 with TRBJ1-2, with D possibly being TRBD1 (5 bases). Germline-derived CDR1 and CDR2 are MGHRA and YSYEKL. The CDR3 extends over 17 amino acids. V was clipped by 3 bases and J by 3 bases, with 20 bases between them. The CDR3, as DNA: TGCGCCAGCAGCCATGAGGCAGGGACCATCGGTCACTATGGCTACACCTTC. Translating gives CASSHEAGTIGHYGYTF.

The chain uses TRBV4-1 and TRBJ2-5; 10 nucleotides line up with TRBD2. The CDR3 spans 19 residues. V dropped 0 bases and J dropped 5; count of bases not matched to a gene: 15. Germline loops: CDR1 MGHRA, CDR2 YSYEKL. The DNA of the CDR3 is TGCGCCAGCAGCCAAGATCGGTCTAGCGGGAGACCCTGGGGGGAGACCCAGTACTTC. Protein sequence: CASSQDRSSGRPWGETQYF.

For this clone: This specimen includes other DNA sequences encoding the same CDR3. The J gene is TRBJ2-7, the V gene TRBV7-9; D possibly corresponds to TRBD1 (5 bases). Trimming pared 5 bases from V and 3 bases from J, leaving 11 bases between. The germline CDR1 and CDR2 sequences are SEHNR and FQNEAQ (reference sequence). The CDR3 contains 13 residues. The CDR3 DNA sequence: TGTGCCAGCAGCCATGGCCAGGGCTACGAGCAGTACTTC. This encodes CASSHGQGYEQYF.

The rearrangement links TRBV6-1 to TRBJ1-3; D ambiguous. The CDR3 is 12 residues long. In germline, CDR1 is MNHNS, CDR2 SASEGT. Trimming took off 6 bases at V and 4 bases at J, with 7 bases between the two ends. CDR3 bases: TGTGCCAGCAGGGTGGACGGAAACACCATATATTTT. Amino acid sequence: CASRVDGNTIYF.

This clone appeared once. The J gene is TRBJ2-7, the V gene TRBV6-1; D might be TRBD1 or TRBD2, each matching 5 bases. V was trimmed by 4 bases and J by 1 base, leaving 17 bases between them. The CDR3 is 16 amino acids. The V gene's germline CDR1 is MNHNS and CDR2 SASEGT. The CDR3 coding sequence is TGTGCCAGCAGTGGTGAGGGCAGGGCTCTTTCCTACGAGCAGTACTTC. This codes for CASSGEGRALSYEQYF.

The sample holds a few counts of this clone. The V gene is TRBV5-1, the J gene TRBJ1-6; 7 positions agree with TRBD1. The CDR3 consists of 16 residues. V was clipped by 1 base and J by 4 bases; unmatched bases: 5. Germline V gene data show CDR1 as SGHRS and CDR2 as YFSETQ. The CDR3 nucleotides are TGCGCCAGCAGCTTGTACCAGGGGGTGTATAATTCACCCCTCCACTTT. Amino acids: CASSLYQGVYNSPLHF.

This clone was observed once. The V call is TRBV11-2, the J call TRBJ2-5; TRBD1 is a possible D gene (5 bases). The germline V gene encodes CDR1 SGHAT and CDR2 FQNNGV. V lost 5 bases and J lost 11, with 18 bases in between. CDR3 length: 13 amino acids. Here the CDR3 DNA reads TGTGCCAGCAGCGGTCCCCTCAGGGTGGAGCAGTACTTC. Residues: CASSGPLRVEQYF. The full variable domain, in which reference TRBV11-2 and TRBJ2-5 provide the parts outside the CDR3, is EAGVAQSPRYKIIEKRQSVAFWCNPISGHATLYWYQQILGQGPKLLIQFQNNGVVDDSQLPKDRFSAERLKGVDSTLKIQPAKLEDSAVYLCASSGPLRVEQYFGPGTRLLVL.

Comment on this clone: The same CDR3 can be traced to other DNA sequences in this sample. The chain is built from TRBV6-5 and TRBJ2-7; 7 bases line up with TRBD1. The V segment lost 5 bases and the J segment 2 bases; nucleotides outside the gene matches: 3. The CDR3 has 13 amino acids. CDR1 and CDR2 (germline): MNHEY, SVGAGI. The CDR3 bases are TGTGCCAGCAGTGAAACAGGGGCCTACGAGCAGTACTTC. Translated, it gives CASSETGAYEQYF.

The V gene is TRBV14, the J gene TRBJ2-4; D call uncertain. In germline, CDR1 is SGHDN, CDR2 FVKESK. This CDR3 is built from 12 residues. Trimming took off 0 bases at V and 8 bases at J, with 5 bases between the two ends. In DNA form, the CDR3 reads TGTGCCAGCAGCCAAGAGGTAGACATTCAGTACTTC. Translated: CASSQEVDIQYF.

The chain uses TRBV13 and TRBJ2-7; D is ambiguous. CDR1 PRHDT and CDR2 FYEKMQ come from the germline V gene (reference sequence). V lost 1 base, J lost 0 bases, and 7 bases lay in between. CDR3 length: 14 amino acids. CDR3 nucleotide sequence: TGTGCCAGCAGCTTAGAGACGGACTCCTACGAGCAGTACTTC. Translation gives CASSLETDSYEQYF.

The table lists this clone with a few counts. The gene calls are TRBV9 and TRBJ1-2, with TRBD1 matching 7 bases. Germline V CDR1 and CDR2: SGDLS, YYNGEE. CDR3 length equals 12 residues. The V gene end was trimmed by 3 bases and the J gene end by 4 bases; junction bases not matched to a gene: 0. The CDR3 reads CASSDRGYGYTF. The CDR3 region has the DNA TGTGCCAGCAGCGACAGGGGCTATGGCTACACCTTC.

J is TRBJ2-1 and V is TRBV2, with TRBD2 matching 10 bases. CDR3 length: 18 residues. V lost 5 bases to trimming and J lost 5 bases; unmatched junction nucleotides: 15. Germline values: CDR1 SNHLY, CDR2 FYNNEI. CDR3 nucleotide sequence: TGTGCCAGCAGTAAAGACTGGACCACTAGCGGGATTGACAATGAGCAGTTCTTC. Translating it yields CASSKDWTTSGIDNEQFF.

The CDR3 region has the DNA TGCGCCAGCAGCCAGGGGACCCACACTGAAGCTTTCTTT. This codes for CASSQGTHTEAFF. The rearrangement uses TRBV4-1 and TRBJ1-1; a possible D gene is TRBD1 (5 bases). The V gene lost 3 bases and the J gene lost 3 bases, with 8 bases spanning the gap. The CDR3 is made up of 13 amino acids. From germline, CDR1 is MGHRA and CDR2 YSYEKL.

The V gene is TRBV27, the J gene TRBJ1-4; possibly TRBD1 for D (5 bases). Germline loops: CDR1 MNHEY, CDR2 SMNVEV (reference sequence). CDR3 length: 14 amino acids. V was shortened by 6 bases and J by 6 bases, with 14 bases between the two germline ends. The CDR3 bases are TGTGCCAGCAGATCTAGTGGGGGATATGAAAAACTGTTTTTT. Translating it yields CASRSSGGYEKLFF.

The V call is TRBV9, the J call TRBJ1-5, with 9 bases lining up with TRBD1. Germline CDR1 is SGDLS and CDR2 is YYNGEE. The CDR3 sequence is 18 residues long. Trimming removed 2 bases from V and 0 bases from J; junction bases left unmatched: 9. CDR3 region: CASSVGTGTLYSNQPQHF. CDR3 in DNA: TGTGCCAGCAGCGTCGGGACAGGGACCCTTTATAGCAATCAGCCCCAGCATTTT.

The genes are TRBV7-9 and TRBJ1-2, with 8 bases identical to TRBD1. The CDR3 spans 15 residues. Germline lookup yields CDR1 SEHNR and CDR2 FQNEAQ (reference sequence). V was clipped by 0 bases and J by 5 bases; unmatched bases: 5. This CDR3 is CASSLAPDRAYGYTF. CDR3 sequence (DNA): TGTGCCAGCAGCTTAGCCCCGGACAGGGCGTATGGCTACACCTTC.

This clone is a singleton in its sample. The chain is built from TRBV6-5 and TRBJ2-1, with TRBD2 matching 9 bases. CDR1 is MNHEY and CDR2 is SVGAGI in the germline V gene. The CDR3 covers 15 residues. Germline trimming cut 5 bases from V and 9 bases from J; bases unmatched to any gene: 11. The CDR3 DNA is TGTGCCAGCAGTGCGCTAGGCGGGAGGGCCGGTGAGCAGTTCTTC. Translation gives CASSALGGRAGEQFF.

This chain joins TRBV25-1 and TRBJ2-1; D may match TRBD1 or TRBD2 (5 bases each). Germline CDR1 is MGHDK and CDR2 is SYGVNS. This CDR3 has 11 amino acids. V lost 8 bases to trimming and J lost 9 bases, with 11 bases between them. The CDR3 DNA reads TGTGCCAGCCATACCGGGACTGAGCAGTTCTTC. Protein sequence: CASHTGTEQFF.

The chain is built from TRBV30 and TRBJ2-5, with a possible D match to TRBD2 (6 bases). The CDR3 is made up of 16 amino acids. CDR1 is GTSNPN, CDR2 SVGIG, per germline (reference sequence). V was trimmed by 0 bases and J by 7 bases, leaving 21 bases between them. The CDR3 loop is CAWSVEAEGWWGTQYF. Here the CDR3 DNA reads TGTGCCTGGAGTGTGGAAGCGGAGGGATGGTGGGGGACCCAGTACTTC.